Listed here are 14 T cell receptor beta chains from one sample, sequenced in a study of T cell clonality in common variable immunodeficiency. General study points: Common variable immunodeficiency TCR beta sequences reportedly had fewer deletions and N-nucleotide insertions.

Antigen specificity for these receptors is unknown. Data came from immunoSEQ multiplex PCR; TCRdb stores just in-frame clones and leaves some out. This sample has just over 20,000 clones, each found more than once. The source material was peripheral blood mononuclear cells. The receptors shown here come from a human donor with common variable immunodeficiency.

In this sample, this clone turned up many times. The read ends 3 residues shy of where the CDR3 ends; the end is completed using the germline J gene. J is TRBJ2-7 and V is TRBV6-2 or TRBV6-3; TRBD2 agrees at 7 bases. This CDR3 is 15 amino acids long. The V segment lost 5 bases and the J segment 3 bases; nucleotides outside the gene matches: 10. Germline lookup yields CDR1 MNHEY and CDR2 SVGEGT. This CDR3 reads CASSTPSGGLYEQYF. The sequenced CDR3 bases are TGTGCCAGCAGTACCCCATCGGGGGGACTCTACGAG.

This clone is medium-sized within its sample. The CDR3 end is not reached by the read, which stops 3 residues before it; the germline J gene fills it in. The rearrangement uses TRBV7-9 and TRBJ1-2, with D possibly TRBD1 on 5 matching bases. This CDR3 region has 13 residues. V was clipped by 4 bases and J by 4 bases, with 10 bases between them. Germline CDR1 and CDR2: SEHNR and FQNEAQ (reference sequence). The CDR3 is CASSYTRAYGYTF. Partial CDR3 DNA: TGTGCCAGCAGCTACACCAGGGCCTATGGC.

Many counts were recorded for this clone. The DNA ends 3 residues before the CDR3 does, and the rest of the CDR3 is filled in from the germline J gene. The rearrangement links TRBV20-1 to TRBJ2-5; tentative D call: TRBD2 (7 bases). V lost 3 bases and J lost 5, with 13 bases in between. Germline V gene sequence: CDR1 DFQATT, CDR2 SNEGSKA (reference sequence). The CDR3 has 13 amino acids. CDR3 DNA (partial): TGCAGTGCTAGGATGGGGGGGGCTGAGACC. Translated: CSARMGGAET. The complete CDR3 sequence is CSARMGGAETQYF.

There are many counts of this clone. The read gets to within 3 residues of the CDR3 end, and the germline J gene fills in the rest. The rearrangement uses TRBV5-6 and TRBJ2-2; D might be TRBD2 (5 bases). The V end lost 2 bases, the J end lost 5 bases, and 13 bases lay between the germline ends. This CDR3 region has 15 residues. The germline gives CDR1 SGHDT, CDR2 YYEEEE. The sequenced CDR3 bases are TGTGCCAGCAGCTTTTTCCGGGGTATGACCGGGGAG. Its translation: CASSFFRGMTGE. The complete CDR3 reads CASSFFRGMTGELFF.

In its sample, this clone was seen many times. The CDR3 end is not reached by the read, which stops 3 residues before it; the germline J gene fills it in. The rearrangement joins TRBV5-1 to TRBJ1-2, with TRBD1 matching 7 bases. This CDR3 region has 15 residues. CDR1 and CDR2 from the germline V gene are SGHRS and YFSETQ. Trimming removed 0 bases from V and 6 bases from J; junction bases left unmatched: 8. CDR3 loop: CASSLVTDRAHGYTF. The sequenced part of the CDR3 DNA is TGCGCCAGCAGCTTGGTAACCGACAGGGCCCATGGC.

Of note for this clone: A read error may explain this, as a much larger clone is one base away. Sequencing ends 3 residues short of the CDR3 end; the germline J gene provides the rest. V and J are TRBV6-2 or TRBV6-3 and TRBJ1-5, with D perhaps TRBD1 (5 bases). V dropped 0 bases and J dropped 7 bases, with 10 bases sitting between them. Per the germline V gene, CDR1 is MNHEY and CDR2 is SVGEGT. The CDR3 has 14 residues. The CDR3 protein is CASSYSGGKQPQHF. The CDR3 bases that were read are TGTGCCAGCAGTTACTCGGGGGGGAAGCAGCCC.

Ten or more counts support this clone. The CDR3 end falls 3 residues outside the read, so it is completed with the germline J gene. This sequence joins TRBV6-1 and TRBJ2-7; 10 bases line up with TRBD1. There are 14 residues in the CDR3. Per the germline V gene, CDR1 is MNHNS and CDR2 is SASEGT. J was trimmed by 5 bases and V by 4 bases; bases with no gene match: 5. The sequenced part of the CDR3 DNA is TGTGCCAGCAGTGCGACAGGGGGCATGAACGAG. The encoded protein is CASSATGGMNE. The complete CDR3 reads CASSATGGMNEQYF.

The sample holds many counts of this clone. The read comes to an end 3 residues before the CDR3 does, leaving the germline J gene to fill in the end. J is TRBJ2-5 and V is TRBV29-1; 9 nucleotides align to TRBD1. The germline gives CDR1 SQVTM, CDR2 ANQGSEA. Trimming cost V 4 bases and J 7 bases; bases outside gene matches: 10. The CDR3 runs to 14 residues. CDR3 in amino acids: CSVAAQGAGGTQYF. CDR3 DNA (partial): TGCAGCGTTGCGGCACAGGGGGCCGGGGGGACC.

This clone was found many times. The read ends 3 residues early relative to the CDR3; the germline J gene fills the gap. The chain uses TRBV20-1 and TRBJ1-6, with D hard to call. Germline V gene data show CDR1 as DFQATT and CDR2 as SNEGSKA (reference sequence). The CDR3 spans 17 residues. V was cut by 2 bases and J by 0 bases, with 14 bases left in between. CDR3 loop: CSARISRLSSYNSPLHF. The sequenced CDR3 bases are TGCAGTGCTAGAATCTCGAGACTAAGCTCCTATAATTCACCC.

This clone was recorded at least ten times. Incomplete CDR3 DNA: TGTGCCAGAAGCCCCAACAGGGGCCCTCGCTACAATGAG. Encoded protein: CARSPNRGPRYNE. The complete CDR3 protein is CARSPNRGPRYNEQFF. The rearrangement links TRBV5-3 to TRBJ2-1; TRBD1 matches 7 bases. The missing CDR3 end, 3 residues past where the read stops, is filled in from the germline J gene. TRBV5-3 is assigned to the ORF class and has an uncertain function. J lost 3 bases, V lost 4 bases, and 10 bases had no gene match. The CDR3 is made up of 16 amino acids.

This clone was detected many times. Coverage ceases 3 residues before the CDR3 finishes, and the germline J gene fills in the end. The chain employs TRBV10-3 and TRBJ2-5; maybe TRBD1 (7 bases). Germline loops: CDR1 ENHRY, CDR2 SYGVKD. V was pared by 8 bases and J by 1 base, with 11 bases between. The CDR3 runs 13 residues. Incomplete CDR3 DNA: TGTGCCATCCGGCGGGACAGCCAAGAGACC. This sequence encodes CAIRRDSQET. The complete CDR3 reads CAIRRDSQETQYF.

This clone was seen repeatedly, ten times or more. The read ends 3 residues before the CDR3 terminus; that terminus is restored from the germline J gene. The V and J genes are TRBV19 and TRBJ2-7, with D unclear. Trimming pared 4 bases from V and 4 bases from J, leaving 8 bases between. The CDR3 has 12 amino acids. The germline V gene encodes CDR1 LNHDA and CDR2 SQIVND (reference sequence). The CDR3 bases that were read are TGTGCCAGTAGTAGTGGGCGTTACGAG. Translated, it gives CASSSGRYE. The CDR3 as a whole reads CASSSGRYEQYF.

Notes on this clone: The CDR3 goes on 3 residues after the read ends, and that part is filled in from the germline J gene. The gene calls are TRBV13 and TRBJ2-3; the match to TRBD1 covers 7 bases. The CDR3 has 14 residues. The germline gives CDR1 PRHDT, CDR2 FYEKMQ (reference sequence). Trimming at V came to 8 bases and at J to 0 bases, leaving 5 bases not matched to a gene. CDR3 loop: CASSGTASTDTQYF. The part of the CDR3 DNA that was read is TGTGCCAGCTCAGGGACAGCTAGCACAGATACG.

This clone was picked up many times. The sequence runs out 3 residues before the end of the CDR3; the remainder is reconstructed from the germline J gene. J is TRBJ2-5 and V is TRBV5-4; 7 positions match TRBD2. V gave up 0 bases and J gave up 1 base; unmatched junction bases: 3. CDR3 length: 15 residues. The germline gives CDR1 SGHNT, CDR2 YYREEE (reference sequence). This CDR3 reads CASSLVPSGQETQYF. CDR3 bases read: TGTGCCAGCAGCTTGGTTCCTAGCGGCCAAGAGACC.